This T cell receptor (beta chain) derives from a study of cytomegalovirus exposure and HLA in healthy donors (dated by TCRdb to about 2017). Background on the whole study: A later analysis indicated that the 90 to 150 validation repertoires were generated on the platform also employed for the roughly 720 repertoires of the first cohort. The study was designed to test whether signatures of past pathogen exposure could be identified by cataloging public T cell receptors. A separate validation cohort of roughly 130 different subjects was used in addition to the roughly 670-subject first cohort. High-throughput TCR immunosequencing, statistical association of individual TCRs with disease status, and machine learning were combined to predict cytomegalovirus infection status.

Separate from the approximately 730-subject first cohort, the validation cohort of more than 90 subjects was the group to which the donors belonged. In the case of this clone: What antigen it recognizes has not been identified. The record has no base qualities; no much larger clone is one base away.

The library was made by the immunoSEQ multiplex PCR assay. Per the original workflow: A statistical classification framework was built for diagnosing cytomegalovirus status from the catalog of TCR beta chain sequences. TCRdb provides this immuneACCESS table in a form limited to in-frame rearrangements. Some clones are lacking; in checked studies, under half of them reflect an unresolved V gene, and why the rest are absent is not known. From that table come the V and J calls and clone size; the DNA was used to work out D and trimming. The sample has roughly 100,000 clones on record, about 88% of them singletons. The ten largest clones capture 3% to 4% of the sample. Study-wide conclusions, independent of this receptor: While some public TCRs were present in many individuals, most TCR sequences turned up only very rarely across donors. A later analysis found that TCRs clustered in the first cohort also tended to co-occur in the roughly 120 validation repertoires, with more than 90% of cluster scores above 0. The study gave a list of 150 to 200 TCR beta chains associated with cytomegalovirus. In vitro tests confirmed that a few of the cytomegalovirus-associated TCR beta chains recognize cytomegalovirus antigens. The classifier was reported to diagnose cytomegalovirus status with high specificity and sensitivity in both the original cohort and the validation cohort. The validation cohort had no HLA typing available for a later analysis, so co-occurrence within that cohort was assessed over all 120 or so repertoires. The authors suggested that the approach could potentially be extended to other disease states and immunological phenotypes.

This receptor was taken from a woman aged 18-29 years in good health and CMV-seropositive. Input material: PBMCs.

DNA sequence: TGTGCCAGCAGCTTGAGGCAGGGCACAGATACGCAGTATTTT. This translates into CASSLRQGTDTQYF. The chain joins TRBV5-4 to TRBJ2-3, with an unclear D gene assignment. The germline V gene encodes CDR1 SGHNT and CDR2 YYREEE (reference sequence). The CDR3, cysteine through phenylalanine, is 14 amino acids long. Here the CDR3 DNA is all that survives: 42 bases in frame from base 1. V lost 1 base and J lost 1 base; the stretch between them is 7 bases long.